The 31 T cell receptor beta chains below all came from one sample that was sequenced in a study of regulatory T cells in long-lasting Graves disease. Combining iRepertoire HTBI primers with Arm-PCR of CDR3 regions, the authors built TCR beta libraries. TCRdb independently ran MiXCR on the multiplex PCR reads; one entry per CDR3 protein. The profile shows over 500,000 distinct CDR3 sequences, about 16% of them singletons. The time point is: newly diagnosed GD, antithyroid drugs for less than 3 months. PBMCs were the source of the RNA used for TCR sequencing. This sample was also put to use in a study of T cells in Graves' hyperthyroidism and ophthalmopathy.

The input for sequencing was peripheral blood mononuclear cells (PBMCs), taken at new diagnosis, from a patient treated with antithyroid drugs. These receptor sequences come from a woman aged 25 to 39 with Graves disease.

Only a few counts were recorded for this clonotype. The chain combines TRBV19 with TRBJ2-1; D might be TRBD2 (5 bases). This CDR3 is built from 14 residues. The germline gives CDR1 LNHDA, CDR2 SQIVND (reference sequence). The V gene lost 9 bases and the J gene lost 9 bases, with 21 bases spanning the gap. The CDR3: CASNPGTRSPEQFF. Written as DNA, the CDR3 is TGTGCCAGCAACCCCGGAACTAGAAGCCCTGAGCAGTTCTTC.

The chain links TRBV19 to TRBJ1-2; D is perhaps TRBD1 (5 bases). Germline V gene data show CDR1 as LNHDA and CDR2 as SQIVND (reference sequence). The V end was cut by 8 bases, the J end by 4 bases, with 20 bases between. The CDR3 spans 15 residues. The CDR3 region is CASGIYRTSGYGYTF. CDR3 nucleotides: TGTGCCAGTGGAATCTACAGGACGTCGGGCTATGGCTACACCTTC. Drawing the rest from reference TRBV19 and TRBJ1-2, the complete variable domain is DGGITQSPKYLFRKEGQNVTLSCEQNLNHDAMYWYRQDPGQGLRLIYYSQIVNDFQKGDIAEGYSVSREKKESFPLTVTSAQKNPTAFYLCASGIYRTSGYGYTFGSGTRLTVV.

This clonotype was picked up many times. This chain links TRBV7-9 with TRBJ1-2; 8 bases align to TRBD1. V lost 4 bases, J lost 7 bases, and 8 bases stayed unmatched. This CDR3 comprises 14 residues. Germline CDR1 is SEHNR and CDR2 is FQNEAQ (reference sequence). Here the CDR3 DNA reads TGTGCCAGCAGCTCCCCGGGACAGGAATTTGGCTACACCTTC. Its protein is CASSSPGQEFGYTF.

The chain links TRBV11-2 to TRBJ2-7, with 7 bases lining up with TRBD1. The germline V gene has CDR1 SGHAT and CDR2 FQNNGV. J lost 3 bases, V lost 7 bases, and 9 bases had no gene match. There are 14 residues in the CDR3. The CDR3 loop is CASTPDRAFYEQYF. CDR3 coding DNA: TGTGCCAGCACCCCTGACAGGGCGTTCTACGAGCAGTACTTC.

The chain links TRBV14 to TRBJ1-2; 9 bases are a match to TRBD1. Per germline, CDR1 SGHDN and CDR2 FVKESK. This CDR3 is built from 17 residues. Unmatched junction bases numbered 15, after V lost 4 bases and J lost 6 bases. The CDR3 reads CASSPSRGTGSPDGYTF. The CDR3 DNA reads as TGTGCCAGCAGCCCCTCCCGAGGGACAGGGTCCCCGGATGGCTACACCTTC.

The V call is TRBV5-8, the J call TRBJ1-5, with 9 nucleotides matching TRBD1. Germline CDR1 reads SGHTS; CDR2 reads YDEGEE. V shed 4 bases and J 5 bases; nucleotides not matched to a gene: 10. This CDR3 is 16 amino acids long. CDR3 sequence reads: CASSDQDRGSHQPQHF. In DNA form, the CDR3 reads TGTGCCAGCAGCGATCAGGACAGGGGAAGTCATCAGCCCCAGCATTTT.

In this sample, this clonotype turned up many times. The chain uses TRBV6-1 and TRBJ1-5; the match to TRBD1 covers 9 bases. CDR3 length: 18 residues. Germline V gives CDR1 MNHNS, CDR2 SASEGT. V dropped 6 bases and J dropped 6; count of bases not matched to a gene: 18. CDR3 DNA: TGTGCCAGCAGAAACCCGGGACAGGGTTTAATAACAAGTCAGCCCCAGCATTTT. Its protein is CASRNPGQGLITSQPQHF.

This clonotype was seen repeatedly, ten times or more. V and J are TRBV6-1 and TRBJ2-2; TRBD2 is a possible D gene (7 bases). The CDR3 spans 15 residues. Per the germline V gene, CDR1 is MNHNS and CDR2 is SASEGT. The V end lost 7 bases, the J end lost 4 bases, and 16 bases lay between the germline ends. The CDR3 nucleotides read TGTGCCAGCATAGCCTCCGGGGGGCGCACCGGGGAGCTGTTTTTT. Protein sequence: CASIASGGRTGELFF.

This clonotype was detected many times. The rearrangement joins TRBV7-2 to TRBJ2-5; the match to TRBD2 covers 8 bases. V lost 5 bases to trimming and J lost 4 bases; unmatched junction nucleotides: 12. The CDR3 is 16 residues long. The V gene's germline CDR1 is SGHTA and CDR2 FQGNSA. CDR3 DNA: TGTGCCAGCAGCGCCTTTCCAGCGGGAGTTGGAGAGACCCAGTACTTC. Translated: CASSAFPAGVGETQYF.

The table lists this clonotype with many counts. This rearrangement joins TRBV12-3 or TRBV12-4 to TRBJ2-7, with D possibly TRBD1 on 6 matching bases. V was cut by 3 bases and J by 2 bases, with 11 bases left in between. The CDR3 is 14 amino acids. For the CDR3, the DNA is TGTGCCAGCAGTTTTCGGCAGGGGCCCTACGAGCAGTACTTC. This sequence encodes CASSFRQGPYEQYF.

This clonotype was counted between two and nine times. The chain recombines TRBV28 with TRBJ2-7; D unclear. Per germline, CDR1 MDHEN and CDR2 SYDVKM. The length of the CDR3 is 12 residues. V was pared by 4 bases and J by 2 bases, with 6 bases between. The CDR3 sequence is CASSSRPYEQYF. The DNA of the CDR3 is TGTGCCAGCAGTTCGAGACCCTACGAGCAGTACTTC.

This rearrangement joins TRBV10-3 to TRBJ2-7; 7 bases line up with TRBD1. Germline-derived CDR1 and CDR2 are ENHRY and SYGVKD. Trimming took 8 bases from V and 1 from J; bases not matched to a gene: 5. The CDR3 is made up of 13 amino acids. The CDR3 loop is CAIAQGVSYEQYF. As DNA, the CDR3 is TGTGCCATCGCCCAGGGGGTTTCCTACGAGCAGTACTTC.

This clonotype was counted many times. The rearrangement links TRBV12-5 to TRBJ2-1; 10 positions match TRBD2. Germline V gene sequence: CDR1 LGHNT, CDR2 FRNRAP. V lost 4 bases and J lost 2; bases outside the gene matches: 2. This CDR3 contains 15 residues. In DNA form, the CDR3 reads TGTGCTAGTGGTTCCGGGACTAGCGCCTACAATGAGCAGTTCTTC. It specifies CASGSGTSAYNEQFF.

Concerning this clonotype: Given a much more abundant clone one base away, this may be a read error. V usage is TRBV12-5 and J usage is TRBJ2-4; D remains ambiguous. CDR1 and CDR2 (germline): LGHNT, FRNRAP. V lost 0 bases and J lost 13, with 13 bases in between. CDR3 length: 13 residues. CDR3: CASGLVGSTAQYF. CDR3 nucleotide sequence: TGTGCTAGTGGTTTGGTAGGCAGCACCGCACAGTACTTC.

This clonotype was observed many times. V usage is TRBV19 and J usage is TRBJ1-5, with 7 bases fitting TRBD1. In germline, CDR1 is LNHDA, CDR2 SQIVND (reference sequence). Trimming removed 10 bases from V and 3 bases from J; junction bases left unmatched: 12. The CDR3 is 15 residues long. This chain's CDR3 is CATQDRVAINQPQHF. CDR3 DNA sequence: TGTGCCACCCAAGACAGGGTAGCCATCAATCAGCCCCAGCATTTT.

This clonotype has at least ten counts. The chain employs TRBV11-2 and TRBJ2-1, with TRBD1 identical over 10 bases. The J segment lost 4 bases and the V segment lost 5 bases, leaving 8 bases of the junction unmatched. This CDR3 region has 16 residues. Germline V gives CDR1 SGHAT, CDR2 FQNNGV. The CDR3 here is CASSVHRDRGYNEQFF. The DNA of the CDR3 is TGTGCCAGCAGCGTACACCGGGACAGGGGTTACAATGAGCAGTTCTTC. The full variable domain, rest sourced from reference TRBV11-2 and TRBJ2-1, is EAGVAQSPRYKIIEKRQSVAFWCNPISGHATLYWYQQILGQGPKLLIQFQNNGVVDDSQLPKDRFSAERLKGVDSTLKIQPAKLEDSAVYLCASSVHRDRGYNEQFFGPGTRLTVL.

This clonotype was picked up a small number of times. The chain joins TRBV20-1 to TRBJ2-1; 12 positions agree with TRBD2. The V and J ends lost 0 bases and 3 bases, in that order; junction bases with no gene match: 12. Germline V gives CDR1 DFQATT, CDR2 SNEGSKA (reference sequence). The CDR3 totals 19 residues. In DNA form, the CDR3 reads TGCAGTGCTAGAGACCCGACACCTAGCGGGAGGGCCATCTACAATGAGCAGTTCTTC. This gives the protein CSARDPTPSGRAIYNEQFF.

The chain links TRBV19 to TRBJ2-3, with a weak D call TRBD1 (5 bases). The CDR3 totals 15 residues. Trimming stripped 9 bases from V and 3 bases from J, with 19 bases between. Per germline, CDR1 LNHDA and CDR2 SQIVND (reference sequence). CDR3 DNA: TGTGCCAGCTCCGATGCCGTAGGGGTGACAGATACGCAGTATTTT. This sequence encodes CASSDAVGVTDTQYF.

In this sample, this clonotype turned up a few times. In DNA form, the CDR3 reads TGTGCCTCGGAGGGGGGCCCTAACTATGGCTACACCTTC. This gives the protein CASEGGPNYGYTF. J is TRBJ1-2 and V is TRBV12-3 or TRBV12-4, with D perhaps matching TRBD1 (6 bases). The V end lost 11 bases, the J end lost 0 bases, and 13 bases lay between the germline ends. This CDR3 region has 13 residues.

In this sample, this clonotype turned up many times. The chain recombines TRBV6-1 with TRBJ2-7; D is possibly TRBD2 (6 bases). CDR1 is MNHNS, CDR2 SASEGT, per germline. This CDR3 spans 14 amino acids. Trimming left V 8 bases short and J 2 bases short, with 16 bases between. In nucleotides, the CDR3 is TGTGCCAGCTGGGGAGGCCCTTCAACCTACGAGCAGTACTTC. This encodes CASWGGPSTYEQYF.

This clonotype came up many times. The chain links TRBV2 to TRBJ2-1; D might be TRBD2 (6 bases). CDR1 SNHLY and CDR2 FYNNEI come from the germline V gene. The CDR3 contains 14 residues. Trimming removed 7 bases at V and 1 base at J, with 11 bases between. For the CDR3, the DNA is TGTGCCAGCATTTTGAGCGGGTCCTACAATGAGCAGTTCTTC. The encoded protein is CASILSGSYNEQFF.

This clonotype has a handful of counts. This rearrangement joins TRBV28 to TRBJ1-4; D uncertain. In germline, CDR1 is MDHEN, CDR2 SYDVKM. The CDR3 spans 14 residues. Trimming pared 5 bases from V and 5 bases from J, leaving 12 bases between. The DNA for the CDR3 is TGTGCCAGCAGTCATATTATGGGGAATGAAAAACTGTTTTTT. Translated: CASSHIMGNEKLFF.

CDR3 coding DNA: TGTGCCAGCAGCCAAGCAGGTGGGAACACTGAAGCTTTCTTT. Its translation is CASSQAGGNTEAFF. This chain links TRBV3-1 with TRBJ1-1; D gene uncertain. The CDR3 is 14 amino acids. Germline CDR1 LGHDT, CDR2 YNNKEL (reference sequence). V was pared by 1 base and J by 1 base, with 7 bases between. Drawing the rest from reference TRBV3-1 and TRBJ1-1, the complete variable domain is DTAVSQTPKYLVTQMGNDKSIKCEQNLGHDTMYWYKQDSKKFLKIMFSYNNKELIINETVPNRFSPKSPDKAHLNLHINSLELGDSAVYFCASSQAGGNTEAFFGQGTRLTVV.

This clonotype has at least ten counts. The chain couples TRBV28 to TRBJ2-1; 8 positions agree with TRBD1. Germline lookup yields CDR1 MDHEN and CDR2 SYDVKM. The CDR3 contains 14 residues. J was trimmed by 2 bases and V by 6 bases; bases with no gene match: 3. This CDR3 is CASRPGGTYNEQFF. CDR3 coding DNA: TGTGCCAGCAGACCAGGGGGCACCTACAATGAGCAGTTCTTC.

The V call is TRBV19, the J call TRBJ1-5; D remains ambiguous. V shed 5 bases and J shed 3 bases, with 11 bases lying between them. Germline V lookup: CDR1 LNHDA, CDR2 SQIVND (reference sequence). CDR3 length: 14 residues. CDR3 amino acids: CASSLSYINQPQHF. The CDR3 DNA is TGTGCCAGTAGTCTATCTTACATCAATCAGCCCCAGCATTTT.

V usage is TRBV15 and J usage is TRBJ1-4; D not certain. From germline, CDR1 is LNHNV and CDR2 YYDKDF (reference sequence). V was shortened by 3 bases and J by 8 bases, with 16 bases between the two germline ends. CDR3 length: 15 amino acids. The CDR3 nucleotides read TGTGCCACCAGCAGCTCCCGGAACAGTGTCGAAAAACTGTTTTTT. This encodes CATSSSRNSVEKLFF.

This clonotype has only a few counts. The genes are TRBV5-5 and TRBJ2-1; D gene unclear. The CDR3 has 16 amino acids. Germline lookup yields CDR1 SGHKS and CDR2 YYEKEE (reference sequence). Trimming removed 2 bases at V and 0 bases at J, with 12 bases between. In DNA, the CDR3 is TGTGCCAGCAGCTTCAGAGAATTGAGCTCCTACAATGAGCAGTTCTTC. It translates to CASSFRELSSYNEQFF. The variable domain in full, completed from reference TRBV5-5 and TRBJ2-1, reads DAGVTQSPTHLIKTRGQQVTLRCSPISGHKSVSWYQQVLGQGPQFIFQYYEKEERGRGNFPDRFSARQFPNYSSELNVNALLLGDSALYLCASSFRELSSYNEQFFGPGTRLTVL.

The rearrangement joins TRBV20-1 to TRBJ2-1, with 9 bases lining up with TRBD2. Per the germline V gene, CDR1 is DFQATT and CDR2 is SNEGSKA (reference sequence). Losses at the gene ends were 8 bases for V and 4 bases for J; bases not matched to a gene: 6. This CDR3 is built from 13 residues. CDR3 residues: CSSLLAGYNEQFF. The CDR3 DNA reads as TGCAGTTCTTTGCTAGCGGGATACAATGAGCAGTTCTTC.

The CDR3 region is CASRSYSGNTIYF. The CDR3, as DNA: TGTGCCAGCAGGTCCTACTCTGGAAACACCATATATTTT. The chain combines TRBV12-3 or TRBV12-4 with TRBJ1-3; D remains unclear. Deletions cut 6 bases from V and 0 bases from J, with 6 bases between. This CDR3 region has 13 residues.

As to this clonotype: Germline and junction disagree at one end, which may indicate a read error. The CDR3 coding sequence is TGTGCCAGCAGTTTCCGCCGGGACAGTCACACCTATGGCCACACCTTC. Amino acid sequence: CASSFRRDSHTYGHTF. The chain carries TRBV6-5 and TRBJ1-2; 7 positions agree with TRBD1. Germline V gene data show CDR1 as MNHEY and CDR2 as SVGAGI. The CDR3 loop spans 16 amino acids.

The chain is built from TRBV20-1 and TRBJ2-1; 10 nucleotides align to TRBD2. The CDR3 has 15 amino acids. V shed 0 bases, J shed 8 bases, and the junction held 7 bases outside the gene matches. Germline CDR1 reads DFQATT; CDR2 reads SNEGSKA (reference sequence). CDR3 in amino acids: CSARDGAGGFDEQFF. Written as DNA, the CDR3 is TGCAGTGCTAGAGACGGAGCGGGAGGGTTCGATGAGCAGTTCTTC.